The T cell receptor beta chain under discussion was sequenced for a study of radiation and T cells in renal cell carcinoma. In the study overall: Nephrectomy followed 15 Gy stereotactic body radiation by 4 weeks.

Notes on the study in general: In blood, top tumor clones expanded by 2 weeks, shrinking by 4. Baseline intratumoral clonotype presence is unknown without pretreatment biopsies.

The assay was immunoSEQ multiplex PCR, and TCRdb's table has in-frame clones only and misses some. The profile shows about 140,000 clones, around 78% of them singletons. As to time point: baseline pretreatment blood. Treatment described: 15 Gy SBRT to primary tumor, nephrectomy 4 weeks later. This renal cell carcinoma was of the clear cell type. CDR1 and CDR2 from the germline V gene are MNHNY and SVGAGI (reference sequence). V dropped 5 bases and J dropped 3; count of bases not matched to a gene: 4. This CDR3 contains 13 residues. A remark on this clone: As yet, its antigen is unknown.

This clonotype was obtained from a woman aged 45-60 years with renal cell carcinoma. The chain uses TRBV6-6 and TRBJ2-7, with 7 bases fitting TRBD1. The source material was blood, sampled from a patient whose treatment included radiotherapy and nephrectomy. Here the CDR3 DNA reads TGTGCCAGCAGTGGGGACAGTAACTACGAGCAGTACTTC. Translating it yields CASSGDSNYEQYF.